This TCR beta chain was captured in a study of beta chain features in type 1 diabetes. One heparinised blood draw, averaging roughly 110 mL, came from each donor. Staining for CD45RO/CCR7/CD25/CD127/CD95/CD27 allowed sorting of CD4+ naive, central memory, regulatory and stem cell-like memory cells. The germline V gene has CDR1 MNHEY and CDR2 SVGAGI. With 5 bases removed from V and 3 bases from J, the gap between germline ends came to 7 bases. The length of the CDR3 is 12 residues. This clone was counted between two and nine times. The antigen is undetermined. Expressed TCRB transcripts were sequenced because the isolated RNA had all been reverse transcribed beforehand. Read counts averaged roughly 3.7 million for samples of naive, central memory and regulatory T cells. The assay was immunoSEQ multiplex PCR, and TCRdb's table has in-frame clones only and misses some. The table has about 700,000 clones, 13% seen once.

General study points: Type 1 diabetes patients had moderately but significantly shorter TCRB CDR3s in all four CD4+ subsets. Within patients, naive, central memory and Treg TCRB repertoires seemed more similar than within healthy donors.

The chain links TRBV6-5 to TRBJ1-2, with a possible D match to TRBD1 (5 bases). Sequenced input: naive CD4+ T cells from blood. This TCR was recovered from a man in his late teens or twenties with type 1 diabetes. CDR3 in amino acids: CASSLGDYGYTF. Written as DNA, the CDR3 is TGTGCCAGCAGTCTAGGGGACTATGGCTACACCTTC.